The sequence of this T cell receptor beta chain was determined in a study of cytomegalovirus exposure and HLA in healthy donors. Study conclusions and caveats: Excluded were some V segments that proved indistinguishable, including TRBV6-2 and TRBV6-3.

This clone was detected a few times. Its antigen remains unknown. PCR amplification relied on 60 Vbeta primers (plus 13 Jbeta primers). Profiling relied on immunoSEQ multiplex PCR, and the TCRdb table lists in-frame clones only, not all of them. The table lists 100,000 to 150,000 clones, approximately 70% of them singletons, with under 3% in the top ten. The CDR3 runs 15 residues. Looked up from germline, CDR1 is SGHNT and CDR2 is YYREEE (reference sequence). V lost 3 bases, J lost 1 base, and 5 bases stayed unmatched. This sequence originates from a woman aged 55-70 years in good health and CMV-seropositive. The sequenced sample consisted of PBMCs. The gene calls are TRBV5-4 and TRBJ1-1; TRBD1 matches 8 bases. CDR3 loop: CASSSDRGGNTEAFF. Written as DNA, the CDR3 is TGTGCCAGCAGCTCTGACAGGGGAGGGAACACTGAAGCTTTCTTT.